The 25 T cell receptor beta chains below were found in one sample sequenced in a study of cytomegalovirus exposure and HLA in healthy donors. With 60 Vbeta and 13 Jbeta primers, the PCR was carried out. Profiled with immunoSEQ multiplex PCR; TCRdb holds only in-frame clones, not every one. Of about 210,000 clones in the sample, around 81% were seen once. Sample: PBMCs. These receptors originate from a woman aged 50 to 60 in good health and CMV-seropositive.

The chain carries TRBV7-3 and TRBJ2-3; TRBD2 is a possible D gene (5 bases). Per germline, CDR1 SGHTA and CDR2 FQGTGA. The CDR3 is 16 residues long. Deletions cut 2 bases from V and 0 bases from J, with 12 bases between. The CDR3, as DNA: TGTGCCAGCAGCTTAGTAGGAGGACCTAGCACAGATACGCAGTATTTT. Protein sequence: CASSLVGGPSTDTQYF.

In DNA form, the CDR3 reads TGCGCCAGCAGCCAAGATCCAGGGGGAAGCTCCTATAATTCACCCCTCCACTTT. Amino acids: CASSQDPGGSSYNSPLHF. The V gene is TRBV4-1, the J gene TRBJ1-6, with 7 bases identical to TRBD1. J was trimmed by 0 bases and V by 0 bases; bases with no gene match: 5. The length of the CDR3 is 18 residues. Germline V gene sequence: CDR1 MGHRA, CDR2 YSYEKL.

The rearrangement uses TRBV29-1 and TRBJ1-2; D is uncertain. V was clipped by 5 bases and J by 6 bases, with 16 bases between them. The CDR3 runs 13 residues. The germline CDR1 and CDR2 sequences are SQVTM and ANQGSEA. The CDR3 spells CSVTPLYGDGYTF. The CDR3 coding sequence is TGCAGCGTTACCCCCCTCTACGGGGATGGCTACACCTTC.

The rearrangement links TRBV5-1 to TRBJ2-2; 7 positions agree with TRBD1. Trimming removed 4 bases from V and 0 bases from J; junction bases left unmatched: 3. The CDR3 is made up of 15 amino acids. In germline, CDR1 is SGHRS, CDR2 YFSETQ. CDR3 in amino acids: CASSQDRANTGELFF. DNA of the CDR3: TGCGCCAGCAGCCAAGACAGGGCGAACACCGGGGAGCTGTTTTTT. Using reference TRBV5-1 and TRBJ2-2 for the parts outside the CDR3, the full variable domain is KAGVTQTPRYLIKTRGQQVTLSCSPISGHRSVSWYQQTPGQGLQFLFEYFSETQRNKGNFPGRFSGRQFSNSRSEMNVSTLELGDSALYLCASSQDRANTGELFFGEGSRLTVL.

In its sample, this clone was seen once. CDR3 in amino acids: CASSLGQNDGYTF. The CDR3, as DNA: TGCGCCAGCAGCTTGGGGCAGAATGATGGCTACACCTTC. The rearrangement uses TRBV5-1 and TRBJ1-2; D is unresolved. This CDR3 has 13 residues. The V gene lost 0 bases and the J gene lost 6 bases, with 9 bases spanning the gap. In germline, CDR1 is SGHRS, CDR2 YFSETQ.

This clone came up once. The chain uses TRBV28 and TRBJ2-7; tentative D call: TRBD2 (6 bases). Germline V gene lookup returns CDR1 MDHEN and CDR2 SYDVKM. V was cut by 4 bases and J by 2 bases, with 21 bases left in between. This CDR3 comprises 17 residues. In DNA form, the CDR3 reads TGTGCCAGCAGTTCCACGGTGGCGCTGGGAGGAACCTACGAGCAGTACTTC. Translation: CASSSTVALGGTYEQYF.

This clone showed up just a few times. The chain has TRBV10-3 and TRBJ2-7, with 10 nucleotides matching TRBD1. The CDR3 contains 15 residues. In germline, CDR1 is ENHRY, CDR2 SYGVKD. Losses at the gene ends were 6 bases for V and 6 bases for J; bases not matched to a gene: 11. CDR3 protein: CAIRLTGGGVGEQYF. The CDR3 coding sequence is TGTGCCATCAGGTTGACAGGGGGCGGGGTGGGCGAGCAGTACTTC.

The V gene is TRBV7-9, the J gene TRBJ1-1, with D possibly TRBD1 on 6 matching bases. Germline CDR1 SEHNR, CDR2 FQNEAQ (reference sequence). The CDR3 covers 13 residues. Trimming took off 1 base at V and 7 bases at J, with 10 bases between the two ends. CDR3 bases: TGTGCCAGCAGCTTAGGGACAGATAATGAAGCTTTCTTT. This codes for CASSLGTDNEAFF.

The rearrangement joins TRBV6-4 to TRBJ1-4; 7 bases line up with TRBD1. Germline V lookup: CDR1 MRHNA, CDR2 SNTAGT. V trimming: 6 bases; J trimming: 6 bases; junction bases outside the gene matches: 7. The CDR3 is 14 residues long. CDR3 coding DNA: TGTGCCAGCAGGCGTACCGGGACAGATGAAAAACTGTTTTTT. This gives the protein CASRRTGTDEKLFF.

This chain joins TRBV18 and TRBJ1-1; maybe TRBD1 (6 bases). Trimming took off 8 bases at V and 1 base at J, with 11 bases between the two ends. This CDR3 contains 13 residues. Germline V gene sequence: CDR1 KGHSH, CDR2 LQKENI. The CDR3 is CASGSQGNTEAFF. DNA of the CDR3: TGTGCCAGCGGCTCACAGGGGAACACTGAAGCTTTCTTT.

This clone occurred once. This chain joins TRBV7-2 and TRBJ1-2; D uncertain. CDR1 and CDR2 (germline): SGHTA, FQGNSA. V was trimmed by 2 bases and J by 4 bases, leaving 14 bases between them. This CDR3 region has 15 residues. CDR3: CASSLSAGSGYGYTF. In DNA form, the CDR3 reads TGTGCCAGCAGCTTATCGGCGGGCTCGGGCTATGGCTACACCTTC.

The chain couples TRBV7-3 to TRBJ2-3; D perhaps matches TRBD2 (7 bases). V lost 0 bases and J 4 bases, leaving 17 bases between the germline ends. This CDR3 spans 17 amino acids. Germline V gives CDR1 SGHTA, CDR2 FQGTGA. This CDR3 is CASSLTSAGAGADTQYF. CDR3 DNA sequence: TGTGCCAGCAGCTTAACGTCGGCGGGGGCCGGGGCAGATACGCAGTATTTT.

The CDR3 region has the DNA TGTGCCATCCCCGACAGCGGGGGGGCCGAAGATACGCAGTATTTT. Amino acids: CAIPDSGGAEDTQYF. This sequence joins TRBV6-4 and TRBJ2-3; 10 nucleotides line up with TRBD2. Losses at the gene ends were 10 bases for V and 5 bases for J; bases not matched to a gene: 12. CDR1 is MRHNA, CDR2 SNTAGT, per germline. The length of the CDR3 is 15 residues.

The rearrangement links TRBV29-1 to TRBJ2-5; TRBD2 agrees at 7 bases. The germline V gene encodes CDR1 SQVTM and CDR2 ANQGSEA. The CDR3 extends over 13 amino acids. The junction had 8 bases not matched to a gene; V was cut back by 6 bases and J by 4 bases. The CDR3 sequence is CSVSPGGSETQYF. The CDR3 bases are TGCAGCGTCTCCCCCGGGGGGTCAGAGACCCAGTACTTC.

V is TRBV11-2 and J is TRBJ1-2; perhaps TRBD1 as D (5 bases). Germline CDR1 reads SGHAT; CDR2 reads FQNNGV. Trimming removed 0 bases at V and 6 bases at J, with 14 bases between. The CDR3 contains 15 residues. The CDR3 spells CASSLDRGSTDGYTF. The CDR3 DNA reads as TGTGCCAGCAGCTTAGATAGGGGAAGTACGGATGGCTACACCTTC.

The chain combines TRBV2 with TRBJ2-5, with D tentatively TRBD2 (5 bases). This CDR3 has 13 residues. Trimming took 3 bases from V and 5 from J, leaving 10 bases between them. From germline, CDR1 is SNHLY and CDR2 FYNNEI. The CDR3 DNA reads as TGTGCCAGCAGTGAGGACCCGGGGGAGACCCAGTACTTC. Protein product: CASSEDPGETQYF.

This rearrangement joins TRBV5-1 to TRBJ1-1; TRBD1 might be the D (6 bases). Germline lookup yields CDR1 SGHRS and CDR2 YFSETQ. The V end was cut by 4 bases, the J end by 0 bases, with 16 bases between. This CDR3 has 16 amino acids. CDR3 coding DNA: TGCGCCAGCAGCCATCTAAGGGGACAAATGAACACTGAAGCTTTCTTT. It codes for CASSHLRGQMNTEAFF.

This clone showed up just a few times. The chain combines TRBV6-5 with TRBJ1-1; no definite D call. Germline assignment: CDR1 MNHEY and CDR2 SVGAGI. Trimming took 1 base from V and 7 from J, leaving 10 bases between them. The CDR3 is 13 residues long. The CDR3 sequence: CASSYLSTGEAFF. CDR3 nucleotides: TGTGCCAGCAGTTACTTATCGACGGGTGAAGCTTTCTTT.

The gene calls are TRBV18 and TRBJ1-1; TRBD1 agrees at 9 bases. Germline values: CDR1 KGHSH, CDR2 LQKENI. The trim removed 6 bases at V and 4 bases at J, leaving 6 bases unmatched. The CDR3 length is 14 residues. The DNA for the CDR3 is TGTGCCAGCTCGCAGGACAGGGGCGGCACTGAAGCTTTCTTT. It codes for CASSQDRGGTEAFF.

This rearrangement joins TRBV28 to TRBJ2-2, with 9 bases fitting TRBD1. Germline loops: CDR1 MDHEN, CDR2 SYDVKM. V shed 5 bases and J 4 bases; nucleotides not matched to a gene: 5. There are 15 residues in the CDR3. CDR3 sequence reads: CASSPDRGTTGELFF. CDR3 nucleotide sequence: TGTGCCAGCAGTCCGGACAGGGGAACCACCGGGGAGCTGTTTTTT. Variable domain in full (rest from reference TRBV28 and TRBJ2-2): DVKVTQSSRYLVKRTGEKVFLECVQDMDHENMFWYRQDPGLGLRLIYFSYDVKMKEKGDIPEGYSVSREKKERFSLILESASTNQTSMYLCASSPDRGTTGELFFGEGSRLTVL.

The V and J genes are TRBV4-2 and TRBJ2-3; TRBD1 matches 9 bases. J lost 2 bases, V lost 5 bases, and 2 bases had no gene match. This CDR3 region has 14 residues. Germline V gene sequence: CDR1 LGHNA, CDR2 YNFKEQ. Here the CDR3 reads CASSDRGFTDTQYF. The CDR3, as DNA: TGTGCCAGCAGCGACAGGGGGTTCACAGATACGCAGTATTTT.

CDR3 nucleotide sequence: TGCGCCAGCAGCCAAGATACCCCGGGACTAGCGGGGGGGGTAGCCAAAAACATTCAGTACTTC. It specifies CASSQDTPGLAGGVAKNIQYF. The chain links TRBV4-1 to TRBJ2-4; 16 bases agree with TRBD2. Germline values: CDR1 MGHRA, CDR2 YSYEKL. CDR3 length equals 21 residues. The J segment lost 0 bases and the V segment lost 0 bases, leaving 8 bases of the junction unmatched.

A single count supports this clone. CDR3 region: CASSAFGDTKAAFF. In nucleotides, the CDR3 is TGTGCCAGCAGTGCATTCGGGGACACAAAGGCGGCTTTCTTT. V gene TRBV27 combines with J gene TRBJ1-1, with D maybe TRBD1 (6 bases). CDR3 length: 14 amino acids. Looked up from germline, CDR1 is MNHEY and CDR2 is SMNVEV (reference sequence). V dropped 5 bases and J dropped 11 bases, with 21 bases sitting between them.

This clone was seen a handful of times. The genes are TRBV7-9 and TRBJ1-1; tentative D call: TRBD1 (5 bases). The germline V gene has CDR1 SEHNR and CDR2 FQNEAQ (reference sequence). The CDR3 has 15 residues. V was clipped by 1 base and J by 5 bases, with 14 bases between them. The DNA of the CDR3 is TGTGCCAGCAGCTTAGACCCGGGGGTAGGTACTGAAGCTTTCTTT. Its protein product is CASSLDPGVGTEAFF.

The V and J genes are TRBV6-1 and TRBJ2-6, with D maybe TRBD2 (5 bases). Germline CDR1 reads MNHNS; CDR2 reads SASEGT. Trimming cost V 6 bases and J 5 bases, with 11 bases left between them. CDR3 length equals 14 residues. In DNA form, the CDR3 reads TGTGCCAGCAGGCTAGACGGGAGGGCCAACGTCCTGACTTTC. As protein: CASRLDGRANVLTF.